The clone carrying this TCR beta chain was detected many times. These data are taken from a study of Graves' ophthalmopathy and Graves' hyperthyroidism. RNA transcripts were the source from which TCR beta CDR3 regions were amplified. The library came from an HTBI-primed first-round RT-PCR and a second-round multiplex PCR. A single record per CDR3 protein comes from TCRdb applying MiXCR to the multiplex PCR reads. In the table there are about 180,000 distinct CDR3 sequences, 30% to 45% of which are singletons. CDR1 is MNHEY and CDR2 is SVGEGT in the germline V gene. V dropped 6 bases and J dropped 3 bases, with 9 bases sitting between them. CDR3 length: 13 residues.

This TCR was recovered from a woman aged 40-49 years with Graves' ophthalmopathy. Sequencing used peripheral blood. The chain carries TRBV6-2 or TRBV6-3 and TRBJ2-4, with D uncertain. CDR3 in DNA: TGTGCCAGCAGGGCATTGCTCAAAAACATTCAGTACTTC. Translated: CASRALLKNIQYF.